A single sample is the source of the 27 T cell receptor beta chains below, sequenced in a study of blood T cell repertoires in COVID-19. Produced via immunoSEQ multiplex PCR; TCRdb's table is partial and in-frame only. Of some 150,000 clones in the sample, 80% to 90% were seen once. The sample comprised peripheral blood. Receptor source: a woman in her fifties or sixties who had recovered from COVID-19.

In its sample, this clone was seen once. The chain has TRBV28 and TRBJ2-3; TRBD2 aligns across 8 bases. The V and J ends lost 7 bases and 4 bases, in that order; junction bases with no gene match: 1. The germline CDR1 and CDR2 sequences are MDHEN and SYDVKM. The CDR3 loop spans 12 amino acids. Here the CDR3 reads CASNGGADTQYF. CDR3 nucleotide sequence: TGTGCCAGCAACGGGGGGGCAGATACGCAGTATTTT.

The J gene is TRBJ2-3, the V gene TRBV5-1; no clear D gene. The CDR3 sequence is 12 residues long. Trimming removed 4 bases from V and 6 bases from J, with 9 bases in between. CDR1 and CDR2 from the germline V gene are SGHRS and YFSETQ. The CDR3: CASSPTSDTQYF. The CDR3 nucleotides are TGCGCCAGCAGCCCTACGTCGGATACGCAGTATTTT.

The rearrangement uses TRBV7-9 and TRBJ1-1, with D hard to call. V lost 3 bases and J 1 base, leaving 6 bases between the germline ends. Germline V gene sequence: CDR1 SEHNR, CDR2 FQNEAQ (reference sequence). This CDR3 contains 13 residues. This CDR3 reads CASSFPRNTEAFF. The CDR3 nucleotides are TGTGCCAGCAGCTTTCCCAGGAACACTGAAGCTTTCTTT.

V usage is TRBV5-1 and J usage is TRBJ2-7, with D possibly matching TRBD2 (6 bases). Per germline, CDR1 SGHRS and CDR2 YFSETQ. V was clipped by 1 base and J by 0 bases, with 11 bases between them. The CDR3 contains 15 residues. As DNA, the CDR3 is TGCGCCAGCAGCTTGATTGTGGGGGGCTCCTACGAGCAGTACTTC. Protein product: CASSLIVGGSYEQYF.

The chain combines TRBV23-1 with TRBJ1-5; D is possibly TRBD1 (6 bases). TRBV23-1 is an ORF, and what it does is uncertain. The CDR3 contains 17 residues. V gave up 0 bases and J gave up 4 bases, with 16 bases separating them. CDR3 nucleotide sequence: TGCGCCAGCAGTCAATCGTATCGCAGGGGATGGAATCAGCCCCAGCATTTT. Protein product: CASSQSYRRGWNQPQHF.

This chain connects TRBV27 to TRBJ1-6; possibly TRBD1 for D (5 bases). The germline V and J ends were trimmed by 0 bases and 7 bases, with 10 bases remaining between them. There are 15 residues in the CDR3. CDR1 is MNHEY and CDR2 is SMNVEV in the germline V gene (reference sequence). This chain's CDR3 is CASSLSPGLNSPLHF. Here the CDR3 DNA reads TGTGCCAGCAGTTTATCCCCAGGGCTAAATTCACCCCTCCACTTT.

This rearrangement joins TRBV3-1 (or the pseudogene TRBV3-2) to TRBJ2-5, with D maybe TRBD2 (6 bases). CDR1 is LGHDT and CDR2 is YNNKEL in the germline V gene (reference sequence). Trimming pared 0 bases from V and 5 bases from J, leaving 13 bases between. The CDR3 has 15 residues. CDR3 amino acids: CASSQDPRGEETQYF. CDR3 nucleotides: TGTGCCAGCAGCCAAGATCCCCGCGGGGAGGAGACCCAGTACTTC.

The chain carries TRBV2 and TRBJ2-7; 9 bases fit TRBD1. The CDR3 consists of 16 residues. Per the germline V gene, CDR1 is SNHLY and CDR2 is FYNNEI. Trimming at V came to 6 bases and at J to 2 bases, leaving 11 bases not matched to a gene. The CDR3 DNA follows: TGTGCCAGCAGGGACCTTAGGACAGGGGAAGCCTACGAGCAGTACTTC. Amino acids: CASRDLRTGEAYEQYF.

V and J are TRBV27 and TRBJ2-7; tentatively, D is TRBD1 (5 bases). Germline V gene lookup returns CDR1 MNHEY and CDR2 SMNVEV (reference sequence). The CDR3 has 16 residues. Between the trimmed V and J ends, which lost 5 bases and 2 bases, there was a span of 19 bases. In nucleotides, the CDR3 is TGTGCCAGCAGTATAAAAGGGGCCTCAGCTACCTACGAGCAGTACTTC. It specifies CASSIKGASATYEQYF.

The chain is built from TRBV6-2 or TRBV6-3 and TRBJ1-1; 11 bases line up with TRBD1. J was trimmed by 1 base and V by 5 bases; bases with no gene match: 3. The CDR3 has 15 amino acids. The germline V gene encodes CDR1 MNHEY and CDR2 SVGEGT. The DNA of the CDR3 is TGTGCCAGCAGTGACGGGACAGGGGGGAACACTGAAGCTTTCTTT. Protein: CASSDGTGGNTEAFF.

CDR3 DNA: TGCAGCGTTGTGGGCAGGGTAACAAACACTGAAGCTTTCTTT. Translating gives CSVVGRVTNTEAFF. This chain uses TRBV29-1 with TRBJ1-1; maybe TRBD1 (5 bases). The ends were cut back, 4 bases at V and 2 bases at J, with 14 bases in the middle. Germline V gives CDR1 SQVTM, CDR2 ANQGSEA. CDR3 length equals 14 residues.

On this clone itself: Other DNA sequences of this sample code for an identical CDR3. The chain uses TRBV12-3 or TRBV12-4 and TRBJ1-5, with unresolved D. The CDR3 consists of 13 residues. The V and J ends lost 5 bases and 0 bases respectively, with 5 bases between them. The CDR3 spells CASSLYSNQPQHF. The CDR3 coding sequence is TGTGCCAGCAGTCTTTATAGCAATCAGCCCCAGCATTTT.

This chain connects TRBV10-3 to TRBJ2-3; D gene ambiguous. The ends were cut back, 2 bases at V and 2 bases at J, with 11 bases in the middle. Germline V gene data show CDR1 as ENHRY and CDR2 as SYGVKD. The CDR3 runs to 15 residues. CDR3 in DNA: TGTGCCATCAGTGAGGCGGAGTCGTCCACAGATACGCAGTATTTT. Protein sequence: CAISEAESSTDTQYF.

The CDR3 nucleotides read TGTGCCAGCAGCCCGGGGACAGGTGGAGGTAATGAAAAACTGTTTTTT. Its translation: CASSPGTGGGNEKLFF. This chain uses TRBV5-4 with TRBJ1-4; 8 bases line up with TRBD1. Germline trimming cut 4 bases from V and 4 bases from J; bases unmatched to any gene: 9. CDR1 and CDR2 (germline): SGHNT, YYREEE (reference sequence). This CDR3 spans 16 amino acids.

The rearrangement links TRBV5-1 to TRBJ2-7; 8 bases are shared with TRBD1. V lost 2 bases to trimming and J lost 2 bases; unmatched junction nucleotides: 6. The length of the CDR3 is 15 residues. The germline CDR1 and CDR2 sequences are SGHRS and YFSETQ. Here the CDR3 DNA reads TGCGCCAGCAGCTTATCAGGGGGCCAGACCTACGAGCAGTACTTC. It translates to CASSLSGGQTYEQYF.

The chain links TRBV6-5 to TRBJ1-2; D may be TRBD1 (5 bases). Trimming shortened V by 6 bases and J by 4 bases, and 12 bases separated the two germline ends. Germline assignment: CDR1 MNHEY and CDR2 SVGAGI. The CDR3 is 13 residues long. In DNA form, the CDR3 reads TGTGCCAGCAGAGGCGGGACCTTCTATGGCTACACCTTC. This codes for CASRGGTFYGYTF.

CDR3 in amino acids: CASSLGGPGQGSPLHF. The DNA of the CDR3 is TGTGCCAGCAGCTTAGGCGGCCCGGGCCAGGGTTCACCCCTCCACTTT. The genes are TRBV7-2 and TRBJ1-6; TRBD1 is a possible D gene (5 bases). Trimming took 1 base from V and 9 from J, leaving 16 bases between them. The CDR3 is made up of 16 amino acids. Germline V gene lookup returns CDR1 SGHTA and CDR2 FQGNSA. The variable domain in full, with the rest retrieved from reference TRBV7-2 and TRBJ1-6, is GAGVSQSPSNKVTEKGKDVELRCDPISGHTALYWYRQSLGQGLEFLIYFQGNSAPDKSGLPSDRFSAERTGGSVSTLTIQRTQQEDSAVYLCASSLGGPGQGSPLHFGNGTRLTVT.

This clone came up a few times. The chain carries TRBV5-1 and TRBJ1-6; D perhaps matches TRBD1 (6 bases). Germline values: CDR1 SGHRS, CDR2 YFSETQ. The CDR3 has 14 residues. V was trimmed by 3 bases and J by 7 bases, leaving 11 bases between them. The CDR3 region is CASSSLTGNSPLHF. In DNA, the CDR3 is TGCGCCAGCAGCTCCCTAACAGGGAATTCACCCCTCCACTTT.

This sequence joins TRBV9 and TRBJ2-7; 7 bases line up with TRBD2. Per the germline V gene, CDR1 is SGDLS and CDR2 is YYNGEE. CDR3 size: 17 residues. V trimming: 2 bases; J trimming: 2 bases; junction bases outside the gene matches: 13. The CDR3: CASSVPPGRGSPYEQYF. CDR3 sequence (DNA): TGTGCCAGCAGCGTCCCCCCCGGGCGGGGGTCCCCCTACGAGCAGTACTTC.

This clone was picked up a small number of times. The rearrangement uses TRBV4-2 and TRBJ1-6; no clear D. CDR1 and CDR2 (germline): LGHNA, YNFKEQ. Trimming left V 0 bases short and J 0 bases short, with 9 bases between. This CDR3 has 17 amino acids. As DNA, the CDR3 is TGTGCCAGCAGCCAAGATCCAGTCAGCTCCTATAATTCACCCCTCCACTTT. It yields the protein CASSQDPVSSYNSPLHF.

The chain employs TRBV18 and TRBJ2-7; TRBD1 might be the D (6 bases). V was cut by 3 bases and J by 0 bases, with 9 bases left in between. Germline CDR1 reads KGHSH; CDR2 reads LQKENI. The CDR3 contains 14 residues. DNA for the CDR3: TGTGCCAGCTCACCCGGACAGAGCTCCTACGAGCAGTACTTC. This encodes CASSPGQSSYEQYF. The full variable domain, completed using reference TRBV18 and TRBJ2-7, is NAGVMQNPRHLVRRRGQEARLRCSPMKGHSHVYWYRQLPEEGLKFMVYLQKENIIDESGMPKERFSAEFPKEGPSILRIQQVVRGDSAAYFCASSPGQSSYEQYFGPGTRLTVT.

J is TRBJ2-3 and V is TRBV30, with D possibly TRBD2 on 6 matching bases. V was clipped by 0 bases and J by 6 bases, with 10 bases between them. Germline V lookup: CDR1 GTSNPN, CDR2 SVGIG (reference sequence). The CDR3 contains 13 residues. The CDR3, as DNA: TGTGCCTGGAGTGTAGGGCTAGCGGATACGCAGTATTTT. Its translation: CAWSVGLADTQYF.

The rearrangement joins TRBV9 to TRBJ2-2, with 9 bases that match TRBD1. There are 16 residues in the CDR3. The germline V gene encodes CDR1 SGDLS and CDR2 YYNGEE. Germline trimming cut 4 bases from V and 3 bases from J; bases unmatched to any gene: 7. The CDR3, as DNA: TGTGCCAGCAGCATTCGGACAGGGGTCGACACCGGGGAGCTGTTTTTT. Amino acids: CASSIRTGVDTGELFF.

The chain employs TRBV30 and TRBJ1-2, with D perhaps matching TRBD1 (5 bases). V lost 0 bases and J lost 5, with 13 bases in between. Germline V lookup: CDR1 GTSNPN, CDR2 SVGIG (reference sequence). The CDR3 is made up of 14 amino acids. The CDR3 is CAWSVGSGRYGYTF. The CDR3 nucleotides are TGTGCCTGGAGTGTTGGTTCAGGGCGTTATGGCTACACCTTC.

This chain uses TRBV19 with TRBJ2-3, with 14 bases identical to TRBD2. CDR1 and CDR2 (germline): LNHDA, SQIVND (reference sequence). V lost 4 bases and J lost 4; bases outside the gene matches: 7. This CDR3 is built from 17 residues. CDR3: CASSTRLAGGFSDTQYF. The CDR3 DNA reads TGTGCCAGTAGTACCCGACTAGCGGGGGGGTTTTCAGATACGCAGTATTTT.

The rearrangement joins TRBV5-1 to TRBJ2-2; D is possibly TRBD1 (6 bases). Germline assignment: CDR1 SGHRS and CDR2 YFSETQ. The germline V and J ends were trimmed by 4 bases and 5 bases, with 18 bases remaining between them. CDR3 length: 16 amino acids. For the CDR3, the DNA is TGCGCCAGCAGCCTCAGGGGTTGGGGCCAGACCGGGGAGCTGTTTTTT. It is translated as CASSLRGWGQTGELFF.

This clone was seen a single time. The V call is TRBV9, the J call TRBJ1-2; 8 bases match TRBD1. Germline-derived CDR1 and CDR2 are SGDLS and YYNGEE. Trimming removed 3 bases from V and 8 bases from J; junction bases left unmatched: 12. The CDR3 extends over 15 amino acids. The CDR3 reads CASSEDPGGAGGYTF. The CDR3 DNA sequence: TGTGCCAGCAGCGAAGACCCAGGGGGCGCGGGGGGCTACACCTTC.